The rows below give T cell receptor beta chains drawn from one sample of a study of blood T cell repertoires in COVID-19. Using immunoSEQ multiplex PCR, the repertoire was profiled, and TCRdb retains in-frame clones only, with some absent. The repertoire holds roughly 150,000 clones, with approximately 86% as singletons. The specimen sequenced was peripheral blood. The receptors derive from a human donor in a cohort sampled during active COVID-19. Both conserved end residues are trimmed from each CDR3.

J gene,V gene,CDR3 protein
TRBJ2-7,TRBV27,ASSFGVAYEQY
TRBJ2-5,TRBV15,ATSRGGGSETQY
TRBJ2-7,TRBV13,ASSARQGVPYEQY
TRBJ2-7,TRBV18,ASSSSDSGNYEQY
TRBJ1-1,TRBV29-1,SVESGTGVTEAF
TRBJ1-4,TRBV7-9,ASSLVRDRVLTNEKLF
TRBJ1-5,TRBV19,ASSTPTQDRPAYQPPNQPQH
TRBJ2-5,TRBV18,ASSQGRKETQY
TRBJ2-3,TRBV5-1,ALDPSRGTDTQY
TRBJ2-3,TRBV27,ASSFLTAEGHTDTQY
TRBJ2-2,TRBV7-3,ASSSPPGGGNTGELF
TRBJ2-5,TRBV6-5,ASSLGVGETQY
TRBJ1-5,TRBV28,ASSPLLFPEEDQPQH
TRBJ1-1,TRBV15,ATSRAGVGGPTEAF
TRBJ2-1,TRBV19,ASSSISGSGSGNEQF
TRBJ1-5,TRBV28,ASSSGTGGWGNQPQH
TRBJ1-1,TRBV4-1,ASSPVGGDTEAF
TRBJ1-2,TRBV25-1,ASSSVLGGNGYT
TRBJ2-1,TRBV7-2,ASRLGLAGKDEQF
TRBJ1-6,TRBV12-5,ASGSVRGAVSPLH
TRBJ2-3,TRBV6-5,ASRSAGGVTDTQY
TRBJ2-3,TRBV4-1,ASSQISRGPGTDTQY
TRBJ1-6,TRBV5-1,ASSLSTRDVPLH
TRBJ2-7,TRBV28,ASSEEQGMFSYEQY
TRBJ2-3,TRBV7-3,ASSLSGTGGSSDTQY
TRBJ2-5,TRBV19,ASSPGGPQY
TRBJ1-5,TRBV2,ASSEGRAMGPQH
TRBJ2-7,TRBV11-2,ASSPGIGRGQTGYEQY
TRBJ2-2,TRBV6-6,ASNLAANTGELF
TRBJ2-7,TRBV28,ASSLKATPRDEQY
TRBJ2-7,TRBV18,ASSPSGTAIDEQY
TRBJ2-3,TRBV3-1/TRBV3-2,ASSDKRGPTWAQY
TRBJ1-5,TRBV28,ASSTSWTGGGQPQH
TRBJ1-3,TRBV6-2/TRBV6-3,ASSYGPNSGNTIY
TRBJ2-1,TRBV5-1,ASSLGGQEGLNEQF
TRBJ1-1,TRBV15,ATSRGLGSTEAF
TRBJ1-5,TRBV4-2,ASSRRLGASNQPQH
TRBJ2-1,TRBV24-1,ATSDPVINEQF
TRBJ2-7,TRBV9,ASSQGLAGKEQY
TRBJ1-1,TRBV27,ASSLGAARNTEAF
TRBJ1-6,TRBV28,ASSGTVYNSPLH
TRBJ1-1,TRBV11-2,ASSHRVMNTEAF
TRBJ2-6,TRBV5-5,ASSRDSGSGANVLT
TRBJ1-1,TRBV28,ASSLGTGVFGTEAF
TRBJ2-3,TRBV3-1/TRBV3-2,ASSQDIDYPDTQY
TRBJ2-2,TRBV21-1,ASRGLAGASGELF
TRBJ2-1,TRBV5-1,ASSFFEGRYNEQF
TRBJ2-3,TRBV7-3,ASSFKREGCTDTQY
TRBJ2-3,TRBV2,ASRPGLAGVDTQY